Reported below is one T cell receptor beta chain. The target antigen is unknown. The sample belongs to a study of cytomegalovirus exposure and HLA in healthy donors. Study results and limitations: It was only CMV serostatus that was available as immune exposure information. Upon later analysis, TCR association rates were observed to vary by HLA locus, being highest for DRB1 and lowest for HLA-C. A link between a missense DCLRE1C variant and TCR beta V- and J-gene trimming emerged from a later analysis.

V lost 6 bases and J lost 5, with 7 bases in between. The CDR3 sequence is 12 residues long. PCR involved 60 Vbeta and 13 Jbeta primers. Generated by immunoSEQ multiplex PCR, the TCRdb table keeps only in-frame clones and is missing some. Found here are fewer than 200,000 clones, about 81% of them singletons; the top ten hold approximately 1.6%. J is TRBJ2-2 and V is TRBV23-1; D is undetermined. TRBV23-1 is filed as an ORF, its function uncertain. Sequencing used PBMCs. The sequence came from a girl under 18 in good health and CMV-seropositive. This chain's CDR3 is CASSPGTGELFF. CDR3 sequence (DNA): TGCGCCAGCAGCCCCGGGACCGGGGAGCTGTTTTTT.